This passage covers 18 T cell receptor beta chains from one sample sequenced in a study of cytomegalovirus exposure and HLA in healthy donors. Produced via immunoSEQ multiplex PCR; TCRdb's table is partial and in-frame only. The table has approximately 220,000 clones, around nine tenths seen once; the top ten hold about 1%. Material: PBMCs. These receptors all stem from a woman under 30 in good health and CMV-seronegative.

The V call is TRBV19, the J call TRBJ1-6; 7 bases align to TRBD1. J gave up 0 bases and V 4 bases, and 0 bases lay outside the gene matches. CDR1 is LNHDA, CDR2 SQIVND, per germline (reference sequence). This CDR3 has 15 residues. The CDR3 DNA follows: TGTGCCAGTAGTAGGGACAGCTCCTATAATTCACCCCTCCACTTT. Protein: CASSRDSSYNSPLHF.

The chain combines TRBV27 with TRBJ2-1; 9 positions agree with TRBD1. CDR1 and CDR2 (germline): MNHEY, SMNVEV (reference sequence). The ends lost 4 bases at V and 0 bases at J; junction bases unmatched: 16. The CDR3 covers 20 residues. The CDR3 DNA follows: TGTGCCAGCAGTTGGCTGATGGGACAGGGTGGGGCAGGCTCCTACAATGAGCAGTTCTTC. Translation: CASSWLMGQGGAGSYNEQFF.

This clone has only a few counts. V and J are TRBV19 and TRBJ1-5; TRBD1 matches 7 bases. Germline values: CDR1 LNHDA, CDR2 SQIVND (reference sequence). There are 17 residues in the CDR3. V lost 3 bases to trimming and J lost 0 bases; unmatched junction nucleotides: 8. CDR3 sequence reads: CASSILTGVYSNQPQHF. CDR3 bases: TGTGCCAGTAGTATCCTCACAGGGGTTTATAGCAATCAGCCCCAGCATTTT.

Regarding this clone: Other DNA sequences in the sample encode the same CDR3. The V call is TRBV19, the J call TRBJ1-1, with 8 positions matching TRBD1. V dropped 4 bases and J dropped 5; count of bases not matched to a gene: 6. Germline V gene sequence: CDR1 LNHDA, CDR2 SQIVND (reference sequence). The CDR3 runs 14 residues. Here the CDR3 DNA reads TGTGCCAGTAGTACCGGACAGGGTGCAACTGAAGCTTTCTTT. Residues: CASSTGQGATEAFF.

The J gene is TRBJ1-1, the V gene TRBV29-1; tentative D call: TRBD1 (6 bases). Germline V gene lookup returns CDR1 SQVTM and CDR2 ANQGSEA. With 2 bases removed from V and 11 bases from J, the gap between germline ends came to 15 bases. This CDR3 has 12 residues. Here the CDR3 DNA reads TGCAGCGTTGAAATAGAAGGGGGTCAGGCTTTCTTT. Protein sequence: CSVEIEGGQAFF.

The chain combines TRBV6-6 with TRBJ1-1, with D perhaps TRBD1 (5 bases). This CDR3 comprises 14 residues. From germline, CDR1 is MNHNY and CDR2 SVGAGI (reference sequence). V was pared by 1 base and J by 3 bases, with 9 bases between. CDR3 protein: CASSYWSGYTEAFF. CDR3 in DNA: TGTGCCAGCAGTTACTGGTCAGGGTACACTGAAGCTTTCTTT.

This clone has a single count. The chain combines TRBV28 with TRBJ1-5, with a tentative D call TRBD1 (5 bases). Germline values: CDR1 MDHEN, CDR2 SYDVKM. V was clipped by 5 bases and J by 8 bases, with 19 bases between them. This CDR3 spans 15 amino acids. CDR3 nucleotide sequence: TGTGCCAGCAGTCCCTCCGGGGGTCCTCTGGAGCCCCAGCATTTT. Amino acid sequence: CASSPSGGPLEPQHF. The full variable domain, its missing parts supplied by reference TRBV28 and TRBJ1-5, is DVKVTQSSRYLVKRTGEKVFLECVQDMDHENMFWYRQDPGLGLRLIYFSYDVKMKEKGDIPEGYSVSREKKERFSLILESASTNQTSMYLCASSPSGGPLEPQHFGDGTRLSIL.

V gene TRBV28 combines with J gene TRBJ2-1; weak D call: TRBD1 (6 bases). The germline V gene has CDR1 MDHEN and CDR2 SYDVKM. The CDR3 covers 14 residues. V was pared by 3 bases and J by 5 bases, with 11 bases between. The CDR3 bases are TGTGCCAGCAGTTTGGCAGGGGCCCACAATGAGCAGTTCTTC. Amino acids: CASSLAGAHNEQFF.

The chain combines TRBV10-1 with TRBJ2-1; 9 nucleotides match TRBD1. The length of the CDR3 is 17 residues. The V gene end was trimmed by 3 bases and the J gene end by 3 bases; junction bases not matched to a gene: 9. Germline lookup yields CDR1 WNHNN and CDR2 SYGVQD (reference sequence). DNA for the CDR3: TGCGCCAGCAGTGATGGAGGGGGGACAGGGCACTACAATGAGCAGTTCTTC. This sequence encodes CASSDGGGTGHYNEQFF.

The chain carries TRBV6-5 and TRBJ1-2; 7 positions match TRBD1. Looked up from germline, CDR1 is MNHEY and CDR2 is SVGAGI. The CDR3 extends over 13 amino acids. The ends lost 6 bases at V and 4 bases at J; junction bases unmatched: 5. Written as DNA, the CDR3 is TGTGCCAGCAGGAGAGGGGGCGTCTATGGCTACACCTTC. Its protein product is CASRRGGVYGYTF.

This chain uses TRBV7-6 with TRBJ2-1; D is unresolved. V was trimmed by 5 bases and J by 0 bases, leaving 5 bases between them. Germline V gives CDR1 SGHVS, CDR2 FNYEAQ. This CDR3 has 13 amino acids. The CDR3 DNA reads TGTGCCAGCAGCATTAACTCCTACAATGAGCAGTTCTTC. Translated, it gives CASSINSYNEQFF.

The CDR3 DNA follows: TGTGCCTGGAGTGTTAGTGTATCCGGTGAGCAGTTCTTC. Its translation is CAWSVSVSGEQFF. The chain has TRBV30 and TRBJ2-1; D ambiguous. V lost 0 bases and J lost 9, with 12 bases in between. CDR3 length: 13 amino acids. The germline gives CDR1 GTSNPN, CDR2 SVGIG (reference sequence).

The rearrangement uses TRBV25-1 and TRBJ2-1, with 13 bases fitting TRBD2. CDR1 is MGHDK and CDR2 is SYGVNS in the germline V gene. This CDR3 has 13 residues. Trimming cost V 7 bases and J 8 bases; bases outside gene matches: 2. Here the CDR3 reads CASMGLAGYEQFF. The CDR3, as DNA: TGTGCCAGCATGGGACTAGCGGGATATGAGCAGTTCTTC. The full variable domain, rest sourced from reference TRBV25-1 and TRBJ2-1, is EADIYQTPRYLVIGTGKKITLECSQTMGHDKMYWYQQDPGMELHLIHYSYGVNSTEKGDLSSESTVSRIRTEHFPLTLESARPSHTSQYLCASMGLAGYEQFFGPGTRLTVL.

The chain combines TRBV7-9 with TRBJ1-1; D ambiguous. Germline V lookup: CDR1 SEHNR, CDR2 FQNEAQ (reference sequence). CDR3 length: 14 amino acids. V lost 4 bases, J lost 1 base, and 10 bases lay in between. The CDR3 here is CASSYARKNTEAFF. As DNA, the CDR3 is TGTGCCAGCAGCTATGCCAGAAAGAACACTGAAGCTTTCTTT.

This chain joins TRBV6-4 and TRBJ1-4; 7 nucleotides agree with TRBD1. Germline V gene data show CDR1 as MRHNA and CDR2 as SNTAGT. This CDR3 spans 15 amino acids. The V and J ends lost 5 bases and 0 bases, in that order; junction bases with no gene match: 3. The CDR3 DNA reads TGTGCCAGCAGTCCTACAGGGGCAACTAATGAAAAACTGTTTTTT. It codes for CASSPTGATNEKLFF.

The chain is built from TRBV5-4 and TRBJ2-3; TRBD2 might be the D (6 bases). Germline CDR1 SGHNT, CDR2 YYREEE (reference sequence). Between the trimmed V and J ends, which lost 0 bases and 4 bases, there was a span of 12 bases. CDR3 length: 15 residues. This CDR3 is CASSLAGEFADTQYF. CDR3 nucleotide sequence: TGTGCCAGCAGCTTGGCGGGAGAGTTCGCAGATACGCAGTATTTT.

The rearrangement links TRBV11-3 to TRBJ2-1; 12 bases match TRBD2. The CDR3 spans 15 residues. The germline V gene encodes CDR1 SGHNT and CDR2 YENEEA. V dropped 1 base and J dropped 8; count of bases not matched to a gene: 3. CDR3 DNA sequence: TGTGCCAGCAGCTTAGTGACTAGCGGGAGCCATGAGCAGTTCTTC. Its protein product is CASSLVTSGSHEQFF.

The genes are TRBV2 and TRBJ2-7, with 8 positions matching TRBD1. Unmatched junction bases numbered 10, after V lost 8 bases and J lost 7 bases. Germline CDR1 SNHLY, CDR2 FYNNEI. This CDR3 spans 13 amino acids. DNA of the CDR3: TGTGCCAGCGGGGTCAGGGGGCCGTTTGAGCAGTACTTC. It yields the protein CASGVRGPFEQYF.